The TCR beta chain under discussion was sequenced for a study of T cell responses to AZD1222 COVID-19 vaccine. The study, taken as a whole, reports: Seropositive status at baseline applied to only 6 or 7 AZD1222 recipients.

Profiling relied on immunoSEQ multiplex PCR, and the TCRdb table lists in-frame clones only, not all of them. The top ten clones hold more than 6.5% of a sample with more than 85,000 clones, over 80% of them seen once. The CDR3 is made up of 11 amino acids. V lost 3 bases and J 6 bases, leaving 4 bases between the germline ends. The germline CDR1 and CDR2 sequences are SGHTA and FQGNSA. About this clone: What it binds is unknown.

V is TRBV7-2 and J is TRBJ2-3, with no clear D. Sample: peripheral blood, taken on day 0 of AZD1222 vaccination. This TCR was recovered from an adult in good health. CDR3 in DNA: TGTGCCAGCAGCTTTGGTGATACGCAGTATTTT. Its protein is CASSFGDTQYF.